This T cell receptor (beta chain) comes out of a study of metastatic and nonmetastatic thyroid tumors. Every patient underwent thyroid surgery untreated. A few counts support this clone. The CDR3 length is 15 residues. Per the germline V gene, CDR1 is MDHEN and CDR2 is SYDVKM. The ends lost 6 bases at V and 3 bases at J; junction bases unmatched: 9. Methods used by the authors: Clinicopathological groups supplied CDR3 differences that were used to build a distant-metastasis classifier for papillary thyroid cancer. From the PCR reads, TCRdb re-called clones with MiXCR. The V and J calls come from TCRdb's annotation, not from the publication. The profile shows around 50,000 clones, almost 30% of them singletons.

Material for sequencing was blood. This TCR came from a female donor with papillary thyroid cancer or a benign thyroid nodule (not recorded which). Some clones in this sample may be carry-over from other donors' samples. This chain joins TRBV28 and TRBJ1-1, with TRBD1 matching 8 bases. CDR3 sequence (DNA): TGTGCCAGCAGCGCGACAGGGGAGGGCGACACTGAAGCTTTCTTT. Encoded protein: CASSATGEGDTEAFF.